This TCR beta chain was recorded in a study of cytomegalovirus exposure and HLA in healthy donors. As concerns this clone: As yet, its antigen is unknown.

The PCR made use of 60 Vbeta and 13 Jbeta primers. Sequencing used immunoSEQ multiplex PCR; TCRdb keeps in-frame clones, though not all of them. This table holds 150,000 or so clones, 70% to 80% found once. Whole-study findings and limits: V- and J-gene trimming in TCR beta was tied to a missense DCLRE1C variant by an analysis performed later.

J lost 2 bases, V lost 2 bases, and 6 bases had no gene match. This CDR3 spans 17 amino acids. The germline V gene encodes CDR1 MNHNS and CDR2 SASEGT. Sample: PBMCs. This TCR derives from a man between 25 and 39 years old in good health and CMV-seropositive. V and J are TRBV6-1 and TRBJ1-2; 12 bases match TRBD1. CDR3 protein: CASSESGTGGVNYGYTF. CDR3 nucleotide sequence: TGTGCCAGCAGTGAATCAGGGACAGGGGGCGTAAACTATGGCTACACCTTC.